This T cell receptor beta chain comes out of a study of shared T cell receptors in the human thymus. The assay was immunoSEQ multiplex PCR, and TCRdb's table has in-frame clones only and misses some. The sample has just under 550,000 clones; approximately 80% are singletons. The CDR3 has 15 residues. Germline-derived CDR1 and CDR2 are SNHLY and FYNNEI. J was trimmed by 6 bases and V by 7 bases; bases with no gene match: 13. These same records also appear under a second study, on human thymus T cells. This second study says: Those donating were healthy Finnish infants in corrective surgery for congenital heart defects. Corrective heart surgery yielded resections, and these provided the thymus tissue. Thymic and blood repertoires appeared to show biased V and J gene usage. Related work found strong thymic repertoire overlap between unrelated individuals.

Sequencing was carried out using thymocytes. This clonotype was obtained from a boy under three years old with a congenital heart defect. The rearrangement joins TRBV2 to TRBJ2-3; 7 bases are a match to TRBD2. CDR3 region: CASTVFAGESDTQYF. In DNA, the CDR3 is TGTGCCAGCACCGTGTTTGCGGGAGAGTCGGATACGCAGTATTTT.